The present T cell receptor beta chain was sequenced within a study of glioma-infiltrating T cells after dendritic cell vaccination. Study summary: Patients received three intradermal dendritic cell vaccine injections at biweekly intervals. Study-level results: Patients with more pretreatment TILs had longer time to progression and survival.

On this clone itself: What it binds is not known.

Input was approximately 2.2 ug genomic DNA, or all available if less. Sequencing used immunoSEQ multiplex PCR; TCRdb keeps in-frame clones, though not all of them. Here the sample spans 90,000 to 95,000 clones, about 81% being singletons. Looked up from germline, CDR1 is MGHDK and CDR2 is SYGVNS. This CDR3 contains 13 residues. With 5 bases removed from V and 5 bases from J, the gap between germline ends came to 12 bases. Time point here: after dendritic cell vaccination, including at tumor progression/relapse. J is TRBJ1-2 and V is TRBV25-1; a weak D match, TRBD1 (5 bases). The material sequenced was blood, taken after dendritic cell vaccination. The clonotype comes from a human donor with glioblastoma. This chain's CDR3 is CASSSGEGYGYTF. CDR3 in DNA: TGTGCCAGCAGTAGCGGGGAGGGGTATGGCTACACCTTC.